This TCR beta chain was observed in a study of blood T cell repertoires in COVID-19. On the study more broadly: Samples taken during acute and convalescent COVID-19 were collected in the United States, Italy and Spain.

Germline V gene lookup returns CDR1 SEHNR and CDR2 FQNEAQ (reference sequence). V trimming: 5 bases; J trimming: 6 bases; junction bases outside the gene matches: 6. This CDR3 has 15 amino acids. Profiled with immunoSEQ multiplex PCR; TCRdb holds only in-frame clones, not every one. The sample includes 120,000 or so clones, about 85% seen only once; the top ten take approximately 30%. The V and J genes are TRBV7-9 and TRBJ1-6; 8 bases are shared with TRBD1. Sequenced material: peripheral blood. This clonotype was obtained from a woman older than 75 with acute or convalescent COVID-19. The CDR3: CASSPGQGPNSPLHF. CDR3 nucleotides: TGTGCCAGCAGCCCAGGACAGGGTCCTAATTCACCCCTCCACTTT.